This is a list of T cell receptor beta chains from one sample in a study of shared clonotypes between healthy human individuals. Clones were read by immunoSEQ multiplex PCR, and TCRdb kept only the in-frame ones, dropping some. The data hold 780,000 or so clones, with 72% observed a single time. The sample was memory CD4+ T cells sorted from blood. All receptors derive from a woman between 25 and 40 years old in good health. Each CDR3 is given with its conserved first and last residue. The D gene is left open where the match is weak. Rows give clone size only sometimes, using once, few, many, or a class for an expanded clone.

abundance,d_gene,v_gene,j_gene,CDR3nt,CDR3aa
-,TRBD2,TRBV5-1,TRBJ2-1,TGCGCCAGCAGCCCGCTAGCGGGAGGGAGTAGGAATGAGCAGTTCTTC,CASSPLAGGSRNEQFF
-,-,TRBV10-3,TRBJ2-7,TGTGCCATTAGGGAGGCCTACGAGCAGTACTTC,CAIREAYEQYF
many,TRBD1,TRBV30,TRBJ2-7,TGTGCCTGGAGCCGGACAGGGACCAGTGCCCTCGAGCAGTACTTC,CAWSRTGTSALEQYF
-,TRBD2,TRBV28,TRBJ2-7,TGTGCCAGCAGTCAGACTAGCGGGGCCTCCTACGAGCAGTACTTC,CASSQTSGASYEQYF
-,-,TRBV23-1,TRBJ2-3,TGCGCCAGCACCCCTACATGGGGGGATACGCAGTATTTT,CASTPTWGDTQYF
-,-,TRBV20-1,TRBJ2-7,TGCAGTGCTAGGTCCCTCTACGAGCAGTACTTC,CSARSLYEQYF
-,TRBD1,TRBV29-1,TRBJ1-2,TGCAGCGTTGGCGGGACAGGGCTGAACTATGGCTACACCTTC,CSVGGTGLNYGYTF
-,-,TRBV10-2,TRBJ1-5,TGCGCCAGCAAGAGCGGGGACAATCAGCCCCAGCATTTT,CASKSGDNQPQHF
-,-,TRBV9,TRBJ1-1,TGTGCCAGCAGCCCGAGAGAGTGGGATGACACTGAAGCTTTCTTT,CASSPREWDDTEAFF
few,-,TRBV7-9,TRBJ1-1,TGTGCCAGCAGCTTAGCCCTGAACACTGAAGCTTTCTTT,CASSLALNTEAFF
-,-,TRBV2,TRBJ1-1,TGTGCCAGCAGTGAACGGGACGGCACAGCTTTCTTT,CASSERDGTAFF
-,TRBD1,TRBV19,TRBJ2-7,TGTGCCAGTAGTGGACAGGACCCATCCTACGAGCAGTACTTC,CASSGQDPSYEQYF
-,-,TRBV25-1,TRBJ2-7,TGTGCCAGCAGTGCCAGGGGTATGTCCTACGAGCAGTACTTC,CASSARGMSYEQYF
-,TRBD2,TRBV4-1,TRBJ2-1,TGCGCCAGCAGCCAAGAGCCCTGGACTAGCGGGAGGAACAATGAGCAGTTCTTC,CASSQEPWTSGRNNEQFF
once,-,TRBV2,TRBJ1-2,TGTGCCAGCAGTGCCTCGGGGTCCCACTATGGCTACACCTTC,CASSASGSHYGYTF
-,TRBD1,TRBV11-2,TRBJ2-2,TGTGCCAGCAGCTTACCACCCGGGACAGGGTTTAGCACCGGGGAGCTGTTTTTT,CASSLPPGTGFSTGELFF
-,TRBD2,TRBV28,TRBJ2-5,TGTGCCAGCACCATTAGCGGGAGTCTAGAGACCCAGTACTTC,CASTISGSLETQYF